This TCR beta chain originates from a study of technical replicates of blood from a handful of donors. Repertoires were generated with immunoSEQ multiplex PCR, while TCRdb's copy carries only in-frame clones and drops some. The sample carries tens of thousands of clones, about 94% recorded once. This clone was seen only once. V lost 10 bases and J 1 base, leaving 12 bases between the germline ends. The CDR3 runs to 13 residues. CDR1 is SNHLY, CDR2 FYNNEI, per germline. The V call is TRBV2, the J call TRBJ2-3; weak D call: TRBD2 (7 bases). Sequenced material: T cells isolated from PBMCs. The TCR sequence derives from a human donor in good health. The CDR3 region is CANKGGGTDTQYF. CDR3 in DNA: TGTGCCAACAAAGGGGGGGGCACAGATACGCAGTATTTT.